This T cell receptor beta chain originates from a study of blood T cell repertoires in COVID-19. Study information: Samples representing acute and convalescent COVID-19 were sourced from the United States, Italy and Spain.

Germline loops: CDR1 KGHSH, CDR2 LQKENI. This CDR3 comprises 14 residues. V lost 3 bases to trimming and J lost 4 bases, with 12 bases between them. Libraries were prepared by immunoSEQ multiplex PCR; TCRdb keeps only in-frame clonotypes and omits some of them. The data show over 100,000 clones, around 78% seen once. V and J are TRBV18 and TRBJ1-1, with TRBD1 as a possible D gene (6 bases). Sample: peripheral blood. The clonotype comes from a woman aged 55 to 70 with acute or convalescent COVID-19. The CDR3: CASSPLQGSTEAFF. The CDR3 DNA follows: TGTGCCAGCTCACCTCTACAGGGAAGCACTGAAGCTTTCTTT.